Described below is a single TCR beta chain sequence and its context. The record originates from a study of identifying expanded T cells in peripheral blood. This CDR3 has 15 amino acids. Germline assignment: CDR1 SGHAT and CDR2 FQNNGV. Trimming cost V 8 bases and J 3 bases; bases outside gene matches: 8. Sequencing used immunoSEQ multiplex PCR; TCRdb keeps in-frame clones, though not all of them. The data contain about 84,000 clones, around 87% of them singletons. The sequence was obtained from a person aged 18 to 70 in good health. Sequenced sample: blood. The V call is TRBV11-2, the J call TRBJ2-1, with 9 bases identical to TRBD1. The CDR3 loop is CASGVGQGSYNEQFF. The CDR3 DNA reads TGTGCCAGCGGAGTCGGACAGGGGAGCTACAATGAGCAGTTCTTC.